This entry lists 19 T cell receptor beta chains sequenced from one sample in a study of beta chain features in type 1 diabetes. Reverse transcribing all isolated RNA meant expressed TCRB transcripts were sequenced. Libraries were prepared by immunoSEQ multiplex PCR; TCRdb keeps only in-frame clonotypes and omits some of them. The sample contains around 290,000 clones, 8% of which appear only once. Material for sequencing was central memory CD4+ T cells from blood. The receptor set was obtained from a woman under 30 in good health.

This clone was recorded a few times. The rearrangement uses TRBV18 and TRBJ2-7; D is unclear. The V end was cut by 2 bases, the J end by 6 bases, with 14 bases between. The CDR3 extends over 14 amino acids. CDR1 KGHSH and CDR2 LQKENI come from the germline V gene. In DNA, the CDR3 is TGTGCCAGCTCACCAGTTGACGGCGGTGGCGAGCAGTACGTC. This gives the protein CASSPVDGGGEQYV.

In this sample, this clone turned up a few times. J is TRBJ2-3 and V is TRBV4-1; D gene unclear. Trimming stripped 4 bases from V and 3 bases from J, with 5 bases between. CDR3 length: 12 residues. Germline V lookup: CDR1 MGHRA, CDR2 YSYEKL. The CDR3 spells CASSRNTDTQYF. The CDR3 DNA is TGCGCCAGCAGCCGCAATACAGATACGCAGTATTTT.

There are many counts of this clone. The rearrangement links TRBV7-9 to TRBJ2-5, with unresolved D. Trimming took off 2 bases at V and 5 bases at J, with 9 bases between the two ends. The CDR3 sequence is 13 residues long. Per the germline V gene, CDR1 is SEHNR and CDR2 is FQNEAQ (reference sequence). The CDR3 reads CASSLSGRETQYF. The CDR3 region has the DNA TGTGCCAGCAGCTTATCAGGAAGGGAGACCCAGTACTTC.

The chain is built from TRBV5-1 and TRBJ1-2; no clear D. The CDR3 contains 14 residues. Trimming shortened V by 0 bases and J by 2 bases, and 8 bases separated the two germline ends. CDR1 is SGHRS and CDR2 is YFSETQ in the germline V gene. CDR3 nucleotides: TGCGCCAGCAGCTTGGACGGCTCGAACTATGGCTACACCTTC. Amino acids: CASSLDGSNYGYTF.

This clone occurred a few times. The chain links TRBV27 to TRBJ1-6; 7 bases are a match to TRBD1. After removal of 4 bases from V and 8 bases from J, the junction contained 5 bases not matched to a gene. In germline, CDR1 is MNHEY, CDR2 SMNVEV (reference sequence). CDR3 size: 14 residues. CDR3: CASSWEGAYSPLHF. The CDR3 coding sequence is TGTGCCAGCAGTTGGGAGGGGGCCTATTCACCCCTCCACTTT.

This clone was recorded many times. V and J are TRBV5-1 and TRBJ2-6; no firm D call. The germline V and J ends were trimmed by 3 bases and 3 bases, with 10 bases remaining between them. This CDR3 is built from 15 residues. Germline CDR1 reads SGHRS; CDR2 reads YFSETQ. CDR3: CASSYTVVGANVLTF. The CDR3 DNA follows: TGCGCCAGCAGCTACACCGTCGTTGGGGCCAACGTCCTGACTTTC.

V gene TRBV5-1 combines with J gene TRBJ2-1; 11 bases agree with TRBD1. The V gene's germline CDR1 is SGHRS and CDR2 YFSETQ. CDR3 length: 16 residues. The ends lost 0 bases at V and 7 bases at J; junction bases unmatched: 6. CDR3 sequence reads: CASSLVSGQGANEQFF. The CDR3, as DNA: TGCGCCAGCAGCTTGGTCAGCGGACAGGGGGCTAATGAGCAGTTCTTC.

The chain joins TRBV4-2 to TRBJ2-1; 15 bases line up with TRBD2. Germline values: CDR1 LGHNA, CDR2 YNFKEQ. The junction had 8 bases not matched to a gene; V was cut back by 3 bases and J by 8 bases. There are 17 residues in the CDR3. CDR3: CASSHANGLAGGHEQFF. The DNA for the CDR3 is TGTGCCAGCAGCCATGCTAACGGACTAGCGGGGGGGCATGAGCAGTTCTTC.

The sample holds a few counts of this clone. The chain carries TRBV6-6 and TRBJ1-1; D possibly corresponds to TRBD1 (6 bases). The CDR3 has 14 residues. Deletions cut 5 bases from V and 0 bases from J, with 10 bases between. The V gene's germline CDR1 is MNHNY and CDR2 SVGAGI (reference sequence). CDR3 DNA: TGTGCCAGCAGTCACAACAGGGTGAACACTGAAGCTTTCTTT. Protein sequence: CASSHNRVNTEAFF.

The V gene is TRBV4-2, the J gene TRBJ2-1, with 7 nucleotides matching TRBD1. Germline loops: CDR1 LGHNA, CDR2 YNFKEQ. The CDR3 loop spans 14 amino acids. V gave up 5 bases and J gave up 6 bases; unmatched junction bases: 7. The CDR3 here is CASSLQTGPNEQFF. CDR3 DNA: TGTGCCAGCAGCTTGCAGACAGGGCCCAATGAGCAGTTCTTC.

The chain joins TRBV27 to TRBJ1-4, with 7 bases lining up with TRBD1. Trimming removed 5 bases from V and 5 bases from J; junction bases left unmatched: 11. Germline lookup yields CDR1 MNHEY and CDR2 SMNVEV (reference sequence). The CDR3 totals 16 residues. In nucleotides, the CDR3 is TGTGCCAGCAGTCCCCTCGGGAGGGGGCAAAATGAAAAACTGTTTTTT. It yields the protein CASSPLGRGQNEKLFF.

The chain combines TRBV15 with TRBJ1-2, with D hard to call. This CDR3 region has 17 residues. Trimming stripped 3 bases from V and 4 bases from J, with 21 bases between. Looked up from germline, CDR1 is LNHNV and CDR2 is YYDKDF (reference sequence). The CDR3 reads CATSSLNLRSRRYGYTF. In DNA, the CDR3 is TGTGCCACCAGCAGTTTGAACCTTAGATCCCGACGCTATGGCTACACCTTC.

The CDR3 DNA follows: TGTGCCAGCAGCCTTGGGTATGGCTACACCTTC. This encodes CASSLGYGYTF. The V gene is TRBV2, the J gene TRBJ1-2, with unresolved D. Trimming shortened V by 6 bases and J by 5 bases, and 7 bases separated the two germline ends. Germline V lookup: CDR1 SNHLY, CDR2 FYNNEI. The CDR3 sequence is 11 residues long.

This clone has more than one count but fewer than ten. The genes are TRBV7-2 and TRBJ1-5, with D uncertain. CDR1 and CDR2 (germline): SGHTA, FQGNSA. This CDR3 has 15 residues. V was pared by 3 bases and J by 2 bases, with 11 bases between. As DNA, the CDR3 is TGTGCCAGCAGCTTGGACCCTTTGGGCAATCAGCCCCAGCATTTT. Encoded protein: CASSLDPLGNQPQHF. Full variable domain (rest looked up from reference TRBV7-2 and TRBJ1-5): GAGVSQSPSNKVTEKGKDVELRCDPISGHTALYWYRQSLGQGLEFLIYFQGNSAPDKSGLPSDRFSAERTGGSVSTLTIQRTQQEDSAVYLCASSLDPLGNQPQHFGDGTRLSIL.

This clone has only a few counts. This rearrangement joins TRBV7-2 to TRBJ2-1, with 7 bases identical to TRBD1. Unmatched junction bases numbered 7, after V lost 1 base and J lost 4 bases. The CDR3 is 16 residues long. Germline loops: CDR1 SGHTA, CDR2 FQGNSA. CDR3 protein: CASSLGRGQRYNEQFF. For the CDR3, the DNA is TGTGCCAGCAGCTTAGGTCGGGGACAGAGATACAATGAGCAGTTCTTC.

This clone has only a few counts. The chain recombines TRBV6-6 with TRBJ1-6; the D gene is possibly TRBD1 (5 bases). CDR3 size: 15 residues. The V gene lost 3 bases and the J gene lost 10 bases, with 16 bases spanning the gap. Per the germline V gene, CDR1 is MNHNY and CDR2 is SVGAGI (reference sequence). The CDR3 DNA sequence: TGTGCCAGCAGTTATGAGGGGCCCGTTAGATCACCCCTCCACTTT. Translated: CASSYEGPVRSPLHF.

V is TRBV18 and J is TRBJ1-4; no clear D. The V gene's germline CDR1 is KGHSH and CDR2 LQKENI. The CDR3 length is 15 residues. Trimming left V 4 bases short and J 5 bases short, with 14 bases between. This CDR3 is CASSQQNNLNEKLFF. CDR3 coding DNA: TGTGCCAGCTCACAACAAAACAACCTCAATGAAAAACTGTTTTTT.

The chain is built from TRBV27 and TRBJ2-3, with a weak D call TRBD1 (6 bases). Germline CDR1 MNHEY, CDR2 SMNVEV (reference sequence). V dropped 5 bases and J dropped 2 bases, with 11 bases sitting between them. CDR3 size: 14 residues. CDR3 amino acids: CASSQGQITDTQYF. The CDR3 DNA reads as TGTGCCAGCAGTCAAGGACAGATCACAGATACGCAGTATTTT.

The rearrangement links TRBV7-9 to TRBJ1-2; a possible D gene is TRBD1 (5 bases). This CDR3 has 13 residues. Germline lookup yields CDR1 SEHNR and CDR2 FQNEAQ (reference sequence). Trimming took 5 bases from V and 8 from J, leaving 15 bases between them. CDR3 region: CASSGGTFGGYTF. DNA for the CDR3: TGTGCCAGCAGCGGAGGGACTTTTGGAGGCTACACCTTC.